This TCR beta chain was sequenced in a study of cytomegalovirus exposure and HLA in healthy donors (dated by TCRdb to 2016 to 2017). Some background on the complete study: In an earlier analysis of fewer than 750 of the donors, 250 to 350 Gb of sequence data and some 100 million unique TCR beta sequences from 150 million to 200 million T cells were reported. Donor age, sex, ethnicity and CMV serostatus were compiled alongside the repertoire data. To predict cytomegalovirus infection status, the study brought together high-throughput TCR immunosequencing, statistical association of individual TCRs with disease status, and machine learning. HLA typing covered class I and class II loci at four-digit resolution. Typing coverage varied by locus: roughly 620-630 donors for A, B, C, DRB1 and DQB1; about 520 for DQA1; over 600 for DPA1; 400 to 480 for DPB1. Of the 398 genotyped donors, approximately 80% were placed in the genetic ancestry cluster associated with self-reported Caucasian donors. The study profiled the T cell repertoires of about 720 subjects by immunosequencing and related them to cytomegalovirus serostatus. Among about 370 genotyped donors of the cohort, an average of approximately 240,000 unique TCR beta nucleotide sequences was sequenced per donor, of which roughly 17% were non-productive. Roughly 300 gigabases of sequencing data and approximately 93 million unique TCR sequences were included in an early release covering roughly 600 HLA-typed donors. Every discovery cohort repertoire had been produced on one sequencing platform. An earlier analysis of several hundred of the donors used high-throughput TCR beta sequencing to judge whether each TCR beta V gene segment behaved as functional or pseudogenic. Genome-wide SNP genotypes for about 55% of the roughly 670 donors were used in a later genetic analysis, which treated that subset as a discovery cohort. The aim of the study was to test whether cataloging public T cell receptors could identify signatures of past pathogen exposure. In a later analysis, previously published TCR beta repertoires from roughly 710 donors were re-analyzed and high-resolution HLA genotyping was added so that TCR occurrence patterns could be studied. Along with the roughly 670-subject first cohort, a separate validation cohort of 120 different subjects was used. Because of strong linkage in the cohort, five DR-DQ haplotypes were treated as single units for association and clustering. The later analysis used no new phenotypic data to find candidate immune exposures, relying instead on TCR beta sequences and their occurrence across donors. Points the paper makes about the study in general: In vitro tests confirmed that a few of the cytomegalovirus-associated TCR beta chains recognize cytomegalovirus antigens. The classifier was reported to diagnose cytomegalovirus status with high specificity and sensitivity in both the original cohort and the validation cohort. In an earlier analysis of some 500 of the donors, most TCR beta V segments appeared in productive rearrangements about 87% or about 30% of the time, broadly matching IMGT annotations. The study listed 150 to 200 TCR beta chains as associated with cytomegalovirus. According to the authors, the approach could potentially be generalized to other disease states and immunological phenotypes. HLA typing was unavailable for some donors at each locus, so association tests used only the typed subset. A further reported finding was that TCR beta sequences accurately predicted the HLA-A and HLA-B alleles for most subjects in the first cohort. Sequencing depth was assumed to be roughly uniform across donors in the presence/absence analyses, though that assumption may not hold. Strong co-occurrence of HLA alleles, especially DR and DQ, made assigning TCR associations to individual alleles difficult. Correlated functional status among segregating V segments might be attributable to linkage disequilibrium, but an unknown experimental factor could not be ruled out. A later genetic analysis associated a missense DCLRE1C variant with V-gene and J-gene trimming of TCR beta chains, and an independent cohort replicated the association. The only immune exposure information available for the cohort was CMV serostatus. Most TCR sequences were observed very rarely across donors, whereas some public TCRs were present in many individuals. Compared with the roughly 700-donor mean, donors in an Asian-associated ancestry cluster had fewer N-insertions in productive TCRs, according to a later genetic analysis. Compared with equally common non-associated chains, HLA-associated TCR beta chains in a later analysis were more clonally expanded and had lower generation probabilities. In this cohort, only TCR beta chains were sequenced, and detectable features were limited by the absence of alpha or paired-chain data. Specific HLA alleles were associated with 15,000 to 20,000 TCR beta sequences at a false discovery rate of 0.05 in a later analysis. A cluster of highly shared sequence variants was judged likely to be a technical artifact of the sequencing pipeline. Roughly 17 rarely observed V segments, including chromosome 9 orphons, were excluded from the earlier analysis of some 590 of the donors because counts were too low. In a later analysis, TCR association rates were found to vary across HLA loci, with the most associated TCRs seen for DRB1 alleles and the fewest for HLA-C alleles. According to a later analysis, most CMV-associated TCR beta chains appeared to be HLA-restricted, and the HLA associations seemed to be driven largely by CMV exposure. Some IMGT-functional V segments, including TRBV6-2 and TRBV6-3, could not be told apart with the 87-base-pair reads, so those segments were excluded. In a later analysis, several top co-occurrence clusters were reported to appear linked to parvovirus B19, influenza, CMV and Epstein-Barr virus.

Points on this clone: It lacks a known antigen. Per-base quality was not reported, and no clone a single base away is much larger than it.

The library was built by means of the immunoSEQ multiplex PCR assay. For the multiplex PCR, a mixture combining 60 forward primers for TCR Vbeta segments and 13 reverse primers for TCR Jbeta segments was used. The CDR3 region of rearranged TCR beta genes was amplified from genomic DNA by a multiplex PCR assay. The Illumina HiSeq System was used to sequence the amplified TCR beta libraries as 87-base-pair reads. In the original analysis: In a later analysis, some 80 million unique TCR beta chains were counted across the 666 repertoires, and roughly 11 million of these chains were shared by at least two donors. To remove PCR and sequencing errors, raw reads were error-corrected and collapsed into unique sequences using a nearest-neighbor algorithm that merged closely related sequences. Alignment of CDR3 sequences to IMGT reference sequences was used to assign V, D and J gene segments. For a sequence to be retained, a match of at least six nucleotides was required to both a V gene segment and a J gene segment. Rearrangements were called productive when the CDR3 lacked stop codons and stayed in frame with V and J; all others were non-productive. Following IMGT convention, CDR3 was defined as the stretch from the second conserved V-encoded cysteine to the conserved J-encoded phenylalanine. Sequences without an unambiguous match to a single V gene segment were excluded from the earlier analysis of several hundred of the donors. An earlier analysis of several hundred of the donors called V segments functional above 56.7% productive rearrangements and segregating when the between-donor standard deviation exceeded 5%. A statistical classification framework was developed to diagnose cytomegalovirus status using the catalog of TCR beta chain sequences. In a later analysis, TCR nucleotide sequences were compared against IMGT/GENE-DB human TR gene sequences so that V and J genes could be assigned. Using the TCRdist pipeline, a later analysis assigned CDR3 sequences along with most-parsimonious VDJ recombination scenarios. In a later analysis, every TCR beta chain was defined by the combination of its CDR3 amino acid sequence and its V-gene family, and reads without a unique V-gene family were dropped. To address suspected cross-contamination and a sequencing artifact, a later analysis removed approximately 600 highly shared, low-generation-probability nucleotide sequences. For each public chain, a later analysis derived a clonal expansion index from normalized ranks of inferred template counts within each repertoire. In a later analysis, generation probabilities were computed using a VDJ recombination model fitted to out-of-frame rearrangements, and the results were checked against IGoR. In a later analysis, TCR-TCR, TCR-HLA and TCR-CMV co-occurrence was scored with hypergeometric tests, and a repertoire-size bias correction was applied to TCR pairs. False discovery rates were estimated in a later analysis by permuting HLA or CMV assignments 20 times. A later analysis grouped co-occurring TCRs with DBSCAN, adding TCRdist sequence similarity when clustering within HLA-allele-positive subsets. For co-occurrence clustering, repertoires with fewer than 30,000 or more than 120,000 public chains were excluded, along with a handful of repertoires with anomalous nucleotide sharing. TCRdb mirrors the immuneACCESS table, restricted to in-frame sequences. Some clones are absent from its copies; in checked studies, under half trace to an unresolved V gene, and the reason for the others is unknown. V and J calls and clone size are given by that table; D and trimming were obtained from the DNA. A total of some 52,000 clones appear in this sample, 72% of them only once. Around 8.4% of the sample lies in the top ten.

The cohort consisted of more than 650 healthy bone marrow donors. At the time of sampling, all cohort members were nominally healthy, though unrecorded immune exposures were likely present. The donor was CMV seronegative and was included in the group of a few hundred seronegative cohort members. A peripheral blood sample was provided by each donor, and peripheral blood mononuclear cells were used for TCR beta sequencing. Genomic DNA was extracted from the blood cell samples with the Qiagen DNeasy Blood Extraction Kit. The CDR3 has 15 amino acids, counting the end cysteine and phenylalanine. The DNA shown is the 45-base CDR3, in frame from base 1. CDR1 and CDR2 (MNHEY, SVGAGI) derive from the germline V gene. V drops 2 bases and J drops 2 bases, leaving 7 bases in between.

The chain joins TRBV6-5 to TRBJ1-6; confidence is insufficient to name the D gene. Sequenced input: PBMCs. This clonotype was sampled from a woman in her fifties or sixties in good health and CMV-seronegative. The nucleotides read TGTGCCAGCAGTTACGTGGGAGCCTATAATTCACCCCTCCACTTT. It is translated as CASSYVGAYNSPLHF.